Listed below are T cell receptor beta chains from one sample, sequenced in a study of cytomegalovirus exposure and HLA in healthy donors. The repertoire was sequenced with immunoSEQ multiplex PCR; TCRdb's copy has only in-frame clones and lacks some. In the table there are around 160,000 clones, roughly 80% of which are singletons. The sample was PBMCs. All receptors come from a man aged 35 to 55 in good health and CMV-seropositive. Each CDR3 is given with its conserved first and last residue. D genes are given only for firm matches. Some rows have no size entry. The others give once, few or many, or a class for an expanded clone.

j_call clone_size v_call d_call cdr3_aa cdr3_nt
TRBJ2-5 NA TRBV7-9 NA CSSSLVREETQYF TGTTCCAGCAGCTTAGTTCGGGAAGAGACCCAGTACTTC
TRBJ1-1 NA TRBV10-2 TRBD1 CASSPGQGARDTEAFF TGCGCCAGCAGCCCGGGGCAGGGGGCGCGGGACACTGAAGCTTTCTTT
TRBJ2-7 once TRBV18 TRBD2 CASSPSGGRYEQYF TGTGCCAGCTCACCATCGGGGGGGCGCTACGAGCAGTACTTC
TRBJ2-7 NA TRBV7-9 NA CASSLAEVGDIYSAEQYF TGTGCCAGCAGCTTAGCGGAGGTGGGAGACATTTACTCAGCCGAGCAGTACTTC
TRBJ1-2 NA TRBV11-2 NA CASSLEVAGGYTF TGTGCCAGCAGCTTAGAGGTGGCGGGTGGCTACACCTTC
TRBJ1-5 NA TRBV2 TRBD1 CASRDGQGNQPQHF TGTGCCAGCAGAGATGGACAGGGAAATCAGCCCCAGCATTTT
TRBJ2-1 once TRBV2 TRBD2 CASSGGLANQNEQFF TGTGCCAGCAGTGGGGGACTAGCGAATCAAAATGAGCAGTTCTTC
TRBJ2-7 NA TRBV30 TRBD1 CAWIASGQVVGEQYF TGTGCCTGGATCGCCAGCGGACAGGTCGTGGGAGAGCAGTACTTC
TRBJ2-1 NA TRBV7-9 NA CASSLQSSVYNEQFF TGCGCCAGCAGCTTACAGTCTAGCGTCTACAATGAGCAGTTCTTC
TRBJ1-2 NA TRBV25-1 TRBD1 CASSERTGTGDIFYGYTF TGTGCCAGCAGTGAGCGGACCGGGACAGGGGATATATTTTATGGCTACACCTTC
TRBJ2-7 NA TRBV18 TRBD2 CASSRTSGNSYEQYF TGTGCCAGCTCGAGGACTAGCGGGAATTCCTACGAGCAGTACTTC
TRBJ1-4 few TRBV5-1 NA CASSVSGYREKLFF TGCGCCAGCAGCGTATCAGGGTACCGGGAAAAACTGTTTTTT
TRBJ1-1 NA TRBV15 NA CATRAHTEAFF TGTGCCACCAGAGCACACACTGAAGCTTTCTTT
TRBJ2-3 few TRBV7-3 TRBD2 CASSSTAGSSTDTQYF TGTGCCAGCAGCTCTACAGCGGGATCTAGCACAGATACGCAGTATTTT
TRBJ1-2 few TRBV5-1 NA CASSLGTEGYGYTF TGCGCCAGCAGCTTGGGGACAGAGGGCTATGGCTACACCTTC
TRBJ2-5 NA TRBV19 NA CASSKLVQETQYF TGTGCCAGTAGTAAGCTGGTCCAAGAGACCCAGTACTTC
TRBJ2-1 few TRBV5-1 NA CASSLGSWVNEQFF TGCGCCAGCAGCTTAGGTAGCTGGGTCAATGAGCAGTTCTTC
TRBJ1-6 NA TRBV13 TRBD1 CASRTGDRVNSPLHF TGTGCCAGCCGCACCGGAGACAGGGTGAATTCACCCCTCCACTTT
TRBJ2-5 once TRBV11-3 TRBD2 CASSSGGDQETQYF TGTGCCAGCAGCTCCGGGGGGGATCAAGAGACCCAGTACTTC
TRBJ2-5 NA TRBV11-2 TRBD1 CASSHGQGQETQYF TGTGCCAGCAGTCACGGACAGGGACAAGAGACCCAGTACTTC
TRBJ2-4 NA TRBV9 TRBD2 CASSPGTSGRRNIQYF TGTGCCAGCAGCCCTGGGACTAGCGGGAGAAGGAACATTCAGTACTTC
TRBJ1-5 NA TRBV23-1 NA CAYPSVGRPNQPQHF TGCGCCTATCCCTCGGTTGGCAGGCCGAATCAGCCCCAGCATTTT
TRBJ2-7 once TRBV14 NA CASSRQFSEQYF TGTGCCAGCAGCCGACAGTTCAGCGAGCAGTACTTC
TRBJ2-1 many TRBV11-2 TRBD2 CASSLASGYGNEQFF TGTGCCAGCAGCTTAGCTAGCGGGTATGGCAATGAGCAGTTCTTC
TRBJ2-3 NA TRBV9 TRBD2 CASGRRETTDTQYF TGTGCCAGCGGTAGGCGGGAGACCACAGATACGCAGTATTTT
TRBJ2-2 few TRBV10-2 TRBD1 CASRGQGSPGELFF TGCGCCAGCAGAGGACAGGGGAGTCCCGGGGAGCTGTTTTTT
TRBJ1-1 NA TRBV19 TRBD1 CASSQQGRTEAFF TGTGCCAGTAGCCAACAGGGGCGAACTGAAGCTTTCTTT
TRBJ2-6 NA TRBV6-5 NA CASKERAGANVLTF TGTGCCAGCAAGGAGAGGGCTGGGGCCAACGTCCTGACTTTC
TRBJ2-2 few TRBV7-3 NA CASSLDGGAWELFF TGTGCCAGCAGCCTCGATGGGGGCGCGTGGGAGCTGTTTTTT
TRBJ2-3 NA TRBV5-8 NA CASSLFAGSGTDTQYF TGTGCCAGCAGCTTGTTCGCGGGTTCTGGCACAGATACGCAGTATTTT
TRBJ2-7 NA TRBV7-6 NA CASSLGGGAYEQYF TGTGCCAGCAGCTTAGGGGGCGGGGCCTACGAGCAGTACTTC
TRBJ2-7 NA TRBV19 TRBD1 CASSGDSYDSYEQYF TGTGCCAGTAGTGGGGACAGTTACGACTCCTACGAGCAGTACTTC
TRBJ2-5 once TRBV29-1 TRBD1 CSVRPGTGGETQYF TGCAGCGTTAGACCCGGGACAGGGGGAGAGACCCAGTACTTC
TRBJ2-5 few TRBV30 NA CAWSVTGWETQYF TGTGCCTGGAGTGTGACAGGCTGGGAGACCCAGTACTTC
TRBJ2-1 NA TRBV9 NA CASSPGGAGGPLNEQFF TGTGCCAGCAGCCCAGGGGGGGCGGGAGGCCCTCTTAATGAGCAGTTCTTC
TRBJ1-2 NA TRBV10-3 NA CAISRQENYGYTF TGTGCCATCAGTCGCCAGGAAAACTATGGCTACACCTTC